Listed below are T cell receptor beta chains from one sample, sequenced in a study of blood T cell repertoires in COVID-19. The repertoire was sequenced with immunoSEQ multiplex PCR; TCRdb's copy has only in-frame clones and lacks some. The sample shows roughly 180,000 clones, roughly 85% of them seen only once. Material for sequencing was peripheral blood. The receptors stem from a woman between 45 and 60 years old with COVID-19, enrolled during active disease. The CDR3 runs from the conserved cysteine through the conserved F or W. Fields, in order: V gene, J gene, clone size, D gene, CDR3 DNA, CDR3 protein. A D gene is named only where the DNA matches it firmly. Clone size is not always given. Where it is, it says once, few, many or a class for expanded clones.

>TRBV2|TRBJ1-4|.|.
TGTGCCAGCAGTAACAGTGCAACTAATGAAAAACTGTTTTTT
CASSNSATNEKLFF
>TRBV4-1|TRBJ2-1|.|.
TGCGCCAGCAGCCGGGGGGAGAATTCCAATGAGCAGTTCTTC
CASSRGENSNEQFF
>TRBV18|TRBJ1-1|.|.
TGTGCCAGCTCACCACCGAGTGTAGGGGCGCGCACTGAAGCTTTCTTT
CASSPPSVGARTEAFF
>TRBV6-6|TRBJ1-2|once|.
TGTGCCTCTATAGGGGAAGATGGCTACACCTTC
CASIGEDGYTF
>TRBV4-3|TRBJ1-6|.|TRBD1
TGCGCCAGCAGCCAAGAACCCCCGGGACAGGGGGCAAGATCACCCCTCCACTTT
CASSQEPPGQGARSPLHF
>TRBV7-9|TRBJ1-3|.|TRBD1
TGTGCCAGCAGCTTAGGACAGGGAAGTGGAAACACCATATATTTT
CASSLGQGSGNTIYF
>TRBV14|TRBJ2-7|.|.
TGTGCCAGCAGCCCTAATCTCCCCCAGGACTTGGGCTACGAGCAGTACTTC
CASSPNLPQDLGYEQYF
>TRBV10-3|TRBJ2-3|.|TRBD1
TGTGCCATCAGTGACCCGGGACAGGGTACAGATACGCAGTATTTT
CAISDPGQGTDTQYF
>TRBV19|TRBJ2-5|.|.
TGTGCCAGTAGTACCCAGGTCCCGAGAGAGACCCAGTACTTC
CASSTQVPRETQYF
>TRBV9|TRBJ2-3|.|.
TGTGCCAGCAGCGGGGATGGAGGGATAATAACGGATACGCAGTATTTT
CASSGDGGIITDTQYF
>TRBV5-1|TRBJ2-5|.|TRBD1
TGCGCCAGCAGCAACGGACAGGGGCAAGAGACCCAGTACTTC
CASSNGQGQETQYF
>TRBV7-9|TRBJ2-1|.|TRBD1
TGTGCCAGCAGCAGCTTCGGACAGGCCTCCTACAATGAGCAGTTCTTC
CASSSFGQASYNEQFF
>TRBV6-5|TRBJ1-6|.|.
TGTGCCAGCAGTTACTATGGCGGCTTGGCTTCACCCCTCCACTTT
CASSYYGGLASPLHF
>TRBV7-2|TRBJ2-2|.|TRBD2
TGTGCCAGCAGCGCTGGACGAGCGGGGGGGCCGAGCACCGGGGAGCTGTTTTTT
CASSAGRAGGPSTGELFF
>TRBV7-3|TRBJ2-3|once|TRBD2
TGTGCCAGCAGCTTGGGACTAACTAGCACAGATACGCAGTATTTT
CASSLGLTSTDTQYF
>TRBV10-3|TRBJ2-7|few|TRBD1
TGTGCCATCAGTGAGGCAAACAGGGGGAGCTCCTACGAGCAGTACTTC
CAISEANRGSSYEQYF
>TRBV7-2|TRBJ2-7|few|TRBD1
TGTGCCAGCAGCTCGCCCGGACAGGGGGCCTACGAGCAGTACTTC
CASSSPGQGAYEQYF
>TRBV3-1/TRBV3-2|TRBJ2-2|once|.
TGTGCCAGCAGCCAGGGGACTTCGAACACCGGGGAGCTGTTTTTT
CASSQGTSNTGELFF
>TRBV2|TRBJ2-3|.|TRBD1
TGTGCCAGCAGGGCCGGGACAGGCGGGTCAGATACGCAGTATTTT
CASRAGTGGSDTQYF
>TRBV5-1|TRBJ2-1|.|.
TGCGCCAGCAGCTTAGAGCGCTCCTACAATGAGCAGTTCTTC
CASSLERSYNEQFF
>TRBV6-1|TRBJ1-1|.|.
TGTGCCAGCAGTGAATTCGGCAGGGGCGCACTCACTGAAGCTTTCTTT
CASSEFGRGALTEAFF
>TRBV9|TRBJ2-7|.|TRBD1
TGTGCCAGCAGCGTAGAATGGACAGGGGGCTACGAGCAGTACTTC
CASSVEWTGGYEQYF
>TRBV9|TRBJ2-2|.|TRBD2
TGTGCCAGCAGCGGAGCGGGGGGGCTTAGTACCGGGGAGCTGTTTTTT
CASSGAGGLSTGELFF
>TRBV9|TRBJ2-1|.|TRBD1
TGTGCCAGCAGCGTGGGACAGTACAATGAGCAGTTCTTC
CASSVGQYNEQFF
>TRBV28|TRBJ1-6|.|TRBD1
TGTGCCAGCAGTTTGGGACAGCTTGGTTCACCCCTCCACTTT
CASSLGQLGSPLHF
>TRBV23-1|TRBJ1-5|.|.
TGCGCCAGTCTGGGGCAGGGGTCCCTGGCCCAGCATTTT
CASLGQGSLAQHF
>TRBV3-1/TRBV3-2|TRBJ1-1|.|TRBD1
TGTGCCAGCAGCCGGACAGGCAATGAAGCTTTCTTT
CASSRTGNEAFF
>TRBV9|TRBJ1-1|.|.
TGTGCCAGCAGCGTAGCGGGGGGTGAAGCTTTCTTT
CASSVAGGEAFF
>TRBV5-4|TRBJ1-2|.|.
TGTGCCAGCAGCTTGGAACACCATGGCTACACCTTC
CASSLEHHGYTF
>TRBV6-2/TRBV6-3|TRBJ1-1|.|.
TGTGCCAGCAGTTACTCGGTCACGGGAGCGGGTGAAGCTTTCTTT
CASSYSVTGAGEAFF
>TRBV5-5|TRBJ1-4|.|.
TGTGCCAGCAGCTTGGCCCCCGGAGGGGCCAATGAAAAACTGTTTTTT
CASSLAPGGANEKLFF
>TRBV6-5|TRBJ2-7|.|.
TGTGCCAGCAGTTACTCGGAGGCGCCTTGGGACGAGCAGTACTTC
CASSYSEAPWDEQYF
>TRBV4-3|TRBJ2-1|.|TRBD2
TGCGCCAGCAGCCAAGGGGCTAGCGGGGGGTACAATGAGCAGTTCTTC
CASSQGASGGYNEQFF
>TRBV4-3|TRBJ2-3|.|TRBD2
TGCGCCAGCAGCCAAGATCGGCGGGGGACAGATACGCAGTATTTT
CASSQDRRGTDTQYF
>TRBV21-1|TRBJ2-6|.|.
TGTGCCAGCAGCGGAGGGTCGGGTGGGGCCAACGTCCTGACTTTC
CASSGGSGGANVLTF
>TRBV18|TRBJ2-2|.|.
TGTGCCAGCTCACCACTGGGGACATTGAACACCGGGGAGCTGTTTTTT
CASSPLGTLNTGELFF
>TRBV5-4|TRBJ2-7|.|.
TGTGCCAGCAGCTTGGAGGCGGGTTCCTACGAGCAGTACTTC
CASSLEAGSYEQYF
>TRBV11-3|TRBJ2-6|.|.
TGTGCCAGCAGCTTCCGTGGGGCCAACGTCCTGACTTTC
CASSFRGANVLTF
>TRBV5-5|TRBJ2-1|.|TRBD2
TGTGCCAGCAGCCTGCACCGTACTAGCGGGGACTCCTACAATGAGCAGTTCTTC
CASSLHRTSGDSYNEQFF
>TRBV11-2|TRBJ2-1|.|.
TGTGCCAGCAGCCCACAGGTATTCAATGAGCAGTTCTTC
CASSPQVFNEQFF
>TRBV14|TRBJ1-3|.|.
TGTGCCAGCAGCCCACGGACTGTAGACTCTGGAAACACCATATATTTT
CASSPRTVDSGNTIYF
>TRBV7-2|TRBJ2-5|.|TRBD1
TGTGCCAGCAGCCTCGGTCGTGGACAGGGGAGGGGAGAGACCCAGTACTTC
CASSLGRGQGRGETQYF
>TRBV6-4|TRBJ2-3|.|.
TGTGCCAGCAGTGACGGCTTTAGCACAGATACGCAGTATTTT
CASSDGFSTDTQYF